This entry is about one TCR beta chain. Its specificity is unknown. The repertoire was sequenced with immunoSEQ multiplex PCR; TCRdb's copy has only in-frame clones and lacks some. The sample carries about 41,000 clones, roughly 69% recorded once. This sample stems from a study of early stage breast cancer tumors. The overall study: Among some 12 ER+/PR+/HER2- tumors, eight were ductal, four lobular. Findings and caveats of the study: Blood repertoires resembled normal breast more than tumor. Bulk DNA sequencing of unsorted cells missed chain pairing and markers.

Germline loops: CDR1 MNHNS, CDR2 SASEGT. Trimming stripped 6 bases from V and 0 bases from J, with 11 bases between. The CDR3 runs to 15 residues. Sequencing was performed on blood. The rearrangement uses TRBV6-1 and TRBJ2-2, with D uncertain. This clonotype was obtained from a person aged 45-60 years with breast cancer. The CDR3, as DNA: TGTGCCAGCAGCTCTGGTACTGCGAACACCGGGGAGCTGTTTTTT. It translates to CASSSGTANTGELFF.